These 27 T cell receptor beta chains were all obtained from the same sample, sequenced in a study of shared clonotypes between healthy human individuals. Measured with immunoSEQ multiplex PCR; TCRdb has only the in-frame clones, and not every one. Here the sample spans 950,000 to 1,300,000 clones, 60% to 80% being singletons. The sample comprised memory CD4+ T cells sorted from blood. Subset noted: CD45RA-negative fraction. The receptor source for this set is a man aged 18 to 35 in good health.

This clone has just a few counts. The rearrangement joins TRBV19 to TRBJ1-6; tentative D call: TRBD1 (5 bases). The CDR3 runs 14 residues. Trimming removed 4 bases from V and 10 bases from J, with 14 bases in between. Germline V CDR1 and CDR2: LNHDA, SQIVND (reference sequence). In DNA, the CDR3 is TGTGCCAGTAGTACTCCGGGGGGGATATCACCCCTCCACTTT. Encoded protein: CASSTPGGISPLHF.

This sequence joins TRBV11-2 and TRBJ2-1; 12 nucleotides align to TRBD2. The length of the CDR3 is 20 residues. J was trimmed by 6 bases and V by 0 bases; bases with no gene match: 15. Germline CDR1 SGHAT, CDR2 FQNNGV. CDR3 sequence (DNA): TGTGCCAGCAGCTTAGAAGGGTCGCTGAACGGACTAGCGGGGCTCAATGAGCAGTTCTTC. Translation: CASSLEGSLNGLAGLNEQFF.

The chain combines TRBV6-6 with TRBJ1-3; D is unresolved. V lost 8 bases and J 0 bases, leaving 17 bases between the germline ends. Germline V gene lookup returns CDR1 MNHNY and CDR2 SVGAGI (reference sequence). The CDR3 extends over 16 amino acids. The CDR3 protein is CASDAGRSNSGNTIYF. In DNA, the CDR3 is TGTGCCAGCGATGCGGGGAGGTCCAACTCTGGAAACACCATATATTTT.

In DNA form, the CDR3 reads TGTGCCAGCAGCTGGAGCGGAGGTCCCTACGAGCAGTACTTC. Amino acid sequence: CASSWSGGPYEQYF. The chain employs TRBV7-2 and TRBJ2-7; the D gene is possibly TRBD2 (5 bases). Germline V gene sequence: CDR1 SGHTA, CDR2 FQGNSA. The CDR3 has 14 residues. With 4 bases removed from V and 2 bases from J, the gap between germline ends came to 12 bases.

The gene calls are TRBV2 and TRBJ1-5; no reliable D call. This CDR3 contains 15 residues. Trimming shortened V by 7 bases and J by 0 bases, and 13 bases separated the two germline ends. CDR1 and CDR2 (germline): SNHLY, FYNNEI. CDR3 sequence (DNA): TGTGCCAGCAAAGAACGAAGGGATAGCAATCAGCCCCAGCATTTT. Translated: CASKERRDSNQPQHF.

This clone was found a few times. This chain joins TRBV4-3 and TRBJ1-1; tentatively, D is TRBD1 (5 bases). V was trimmed by 5 bases and J by 0 bases, leaving 10 bases between them. Germline lookup yields CDR1 LGHNA and CDR2 YSLEER. There are 14 residues in the CDR3. The CDR3 loop is CASSKQEMNTEAFF. The CDR3 DNA is TGCGCCAGCAGCAAACAGGAGATGAACACTGAAGCTTTCTTT.

V and J are TRBV29-1 and TRBJ2-7, with D perhaps TRBD1 or TRBD2 (6 bases each). CDR1 and CDR2 from the germline V gene are SQVTM and ANQGSEA. This CDR3 spans 12 amino acids. V was shortened by 2 bases and J by 7 bases, with 12 bases between the two germline ends. The CDR3 nucleotides read TGCAGCGTTGAACCGGGGGCGGGAGAGCAGTACTTC. Translation gives CSVEPGAGEQYF.

This clone was seen more than once but under ten times. The chain carries TRBV23-1 and TRBJ1-3; unclear D gene. TRBV23-1 qualifies as an ORF whose function is uncertain. This CDR3 region has 13 residues. Trimming took off 2 bases at V and 8 bases at J, with 10 bases between the two ends. Written as DNA, the CDR3 is TGCGCCAGCAGTCAAAAGGGCTCAGACACCATATATTTT. Its protein is CASSQKGSDTIYF.

The CDR3 DNA reads as TGTGCCAGCAGCTTGGGCAGCGGGAGGGGGGAGCAGTACTTC. This gives the protein CASSLGSGRGEQYF. The rearrangement joins TRBV7-2 to TRBJ2-7; 10 bases line up with TRBD2. There are 14 residues in the CDR3. V was pared by 3 bases and J by 7 bases, with 6 bases of the junction left unmatched. From germline, CDR1 is SGHTA and CDR2 FQGNSA.

The chain combines TRBV7-9 with TRBJ2-3; D unresolved. The CDR3 totals 15 residues. V shed 3 bases and J shed 4 bases, with 14 bases lying between them. The germline V gene encodes CDR1 SEHNR and CDR2 FQNEAQ (reference sequence). The CDR3 nucleotides are TGTGCCAGCAGCTTTGGGCCTCTCAGCGCAGATACGCAGTATTTT. Translating it yields CASSFGPLSADTQYF.

This clone occurred once. The chain joins TRBV6-6 to TRBJ2-7; 8 bases align to TRBD2. The V gene's germline CDR1 is MNHNY and CDR2 SVGAGI (reference sequence). V lost 2 bases, J lost 4 bases, and 4 bases stayed unmatched. The CDR3 extends over 14 amino acids. Here the CDR3 reads CASSYGRGGYEQYF. The CDR3 DNA reads as TGTGCCAGCAGTTACGGACGGGGGGGATACGAGCAGTACTTC.

The J gene is TRBJ2-7, the V gene TRBV18; 8 nucleotides match TRBD1. This CDR3 is built from 14 residues. The trim removed 3 bases at V and 6 bases at J, leaving 7 bases unmatched. Germline loops: CDR1 KGHSH, CDR2 LQKENI. CDR3 amino acids: CASSPGQARGEQYF. CDR3 in DNA: TGTGCCAGCTCACCGGGACAGGCCAGGGGCGAGCAGTACTTC.

DNA for the CDR3: TGTGCCAGTAGTACCTTACCAACCTACGAGCAGTACTTC. Translation: CASSTLPTYEQYF. The genes are TRBV19 and TRBJ2-7, with D uncertain. This CDR3 has 13 residues. Looked up from germline, CDR1 is LNHDA and CDR2 is SQIVND (reference sequence). Trimming cost V 4 bases and J 2 bases, with 9 bases left between them.

This clone has just a few counts. The J gene is TRBJ2-3, the V gene TRBV29-1; the match to TRBD2 covers 16 bases. CDR3 length equals 19 residues. V trimming: 7 bases; J trimming: 4 bases; junction bases outside the gene matches: 17. Germline V CDR1 and CDR2: SQVTM, ANQGSEA. The CDR3 region has the DNA TGCAGCGCCGGGTTAAGGGGACTAGCGGGGGGGCGGAGGCCAGATACGCAGTATTTT. Translation: CSAGLRGLAGGRRPDTQYF.

The chain has TRBV10-3 and TRBJ2-7; TRBD2 might be the D (6 bases). This CDR3 has 14 amino acids. The V gene lost 4 bases and the J gene lost 1 base, with 11 bases spanning the gap. The V gene's germline CDR1 is ENHRY and CDR2 SYGVKD. CDR3 sequence reads: CAISGTTSSYEQYF. In DNA form, the CDR3 reads TGTGCCATCAGTGGGACTACCTCGTCCTACGAGCAGTACTTC.

A note on this clone: This sequence may be a read error, since a much larger clone differs from it by one base. V usage is TRBV5-6 and J usage is TRBJ2-7, with D possibly being TRBD1 (6 bases). The CDR3 is 13 amino acids. V dropped 2 bases and J dropped 2 bases, with 8 bases sitting between them. Germline CDR1 SGHDT, CDR2 YYEEEE. CDR3 residues: CASSLDRTYEQYF. DNA of the CDR3: TGTGCCAGCAGCTTAGACAGGACCTACGAGCAGTACTTC.

The V call is TRBV19, the J call TRBJ1-5; D may be TRBD1 (6 bases). Per the germline V gene, CDR1 is LNHDA and CDR2 is SQIVND (reference sequence). The V and J ends lost 4 bases and 0 bases respectively, with 10 bases between them. The CDR3 is made up of 15 amino acids. The CDR3 loop reads CASSTTGISNQPQHF. The CDR3 coding sequence is TGTGCCAGTAGTACAACAGGGATTAGCAATCAGCCCCAGCATTTT.

This clone was seen only once. The chain uses TRBV19 and TRBJ1-1; no clear D gene. Trimming took off 3 bases at V and 0 bases at J, with 14 bases between the two ends. The CDR3 sequence is 16 residues long. The V gene's germline CDR1 is LNHDA and CDR2 SQIVND (reference sequence). The CDR3, as DNA: TGTGCCAGTAGTATCGGGCAGAGCCAAATGAACACTGAAGCTTTCTTT. It translates to CASSIGQSQMNTEAFF.

A word on this clone: This probably arose from a read error, given a far larger clone one base away. Other DNA sequences of this sample code for an identical CDR3. This chain links TRBV7-6 with TRBJ1-4; 10 nucleotides line up with TRBD1. In germline, CDR1 is SGHVS, CDR2 FNYEAQ. Trimming cost V 5 bases and J 4 bases; bases outside gene matches: 1. The CDR3 length is 14 residues. CDR3 residues: CASSRTGGNEKLFF. CDR3 sequence (DNA): TGTGCCAGCAGCCGGACAGGGGGTAATGAAAAACTGTTTTTT.

V is TRBV5-1 and J is TRBJ2-3; D ambiguous. This CDR3 has 15 residues. Germline CDR1 reads SGHRS; CDR2 reads YFSETQ. Trimming shortened V by 2 bases and J by 2 bases, and 12 bases separated the two germline ends. CDR3 residues: CASSFNWGYTDTQYF. CDR3 DNA: TGCGCCAGCAGCTTCAACTGGGGTTACACAGATACGCAGTATTTT. Complete variable domain (other parts from reference TRBV5-1 and TRBJ2-3): KAGVTQTPRYLIKTRGQQVTLSCSPISGHRSVSWYQQTPGQGLQFLFEYFSETQRNKGNFPGRFSGRQFSNSRSEMNVSTLELGDSALYLCASSFNWGYTDTQYFGPGTRLTVL.

The V and J genes are TRBV30 and TRBJ2-5; D unresolved. The germline V gene has CDR1 GTSNPN and CDR2 SVGIG (reference sequence). Trimming removed 2 bases from V and 5 bases from J, with 9 bases in between. CDR3 length: 12 amino acids. CDR3 residues: CAWSPARETQYF. The CDR3 bases are TGTGCCTGGAGTCCCGCGAGGGAGACCCAGTACTTC.

This chain links TRBV14 with TRBJ2-3, with D uncertain. V was trimmed by 0 bases and J by 3 bases, leaving 13 bases between them. The CDR3 length is 16 residues. Germline V CDR1 and CDR2: SGHDN, FVKESK. CDR3 residues: CASSQERGIFTDTQYF. The CDR3 DNA sequence: TGTGCCAGCAGCCAAGAGAGAGGTATCTTTACAGATACGCAGTATTTT.

The table lists this clone with a few counts. This chain connects TRBV5-4 to TRBJ1-2; no firm D call. The CDR3 contains 15 residues. Between the trimmed V and J ends, which lost 4 bases and 8 bases, there was a span of 21 bases. Looked up from germline, CDR1 is SGHNT and CDR2 is YYREEE (reference sequence). CDR3 sequence reads: CASSPPSTNLEGYTF. In DNA, the CDR3 is TGTGCCAGCAGCCCACCTTCTACTAATCTGGAAGGCTACACCTTC. The complete variable domain, with remaining parts taken from reference TRBV5-4 and TRBJ1-2, reads ETGVTQSPTHLIKTRGQQVTLRCSSQSGHNTVSWYQQALGQGPQFIFQYYREEENGRGNFPPRFSGLQFPNYSSELNVNALELDDSALYLCASSPPSTNLEGYTFGSGTRLTVV.

Concerning this clone itself: Other DNA sequences in the sample encode the same CDR3. The V and J genes are TRBV5-1 and TRBJ2-3; D unresolved. The CDR3 is 15 amino acids. The germline CDR1 and CDR2 sequences are SGHRS and YFSETQ. Trimming stripped 1 base from V and 0 bases from J, with 9 bases between. The CDR3 coding sequence is TGCGCCAGCAGCTTGAACTCAGCCAGCACAGATACGCAGTATTTT. Translation gives CASSLNSASTDTQYF. The full variable domain, rest sourced from reference TRBV5-1 and TRBJ2-3, is KAGVTQTPRYLIKTRGQQVTLSCSPISGHRSVSWYQQTPGQGLQFLFEYFSETQRNKGNFPGRFSGRQFSNSRSEMNVSTLELGDSALYLCASSLNSASTDTQYFGPGTRLTVL.

The chain uses TRBV2 and TRBJ1-2; perhaps TRBD1 as D (5 bases). V was trimmed by 3 bases and J by 4 bases, leaving 9 bases between them. Germline CDR1 and CDR2: SNHLY and FYNNEI. The CDR3 runs to 13 residues. CDR3 sequence (DNA): TGTGCCAGCAGTGAGCGAAGGGGCTATGGCTACACCTTC. The encoded protein is CASSERRGYGYTF.

The gene calls are TRBV7-2 and TRBJ2-7; no definite D call. V dropped 5 bases and J dropped 3 bases, with 8 bases sitting between them. There are 12 residues in the CDR3. The V gene's germline CDR1 is SGHTA and CDR2 FQGNSA. The CDR3 region has the DNA TGTGCCAGCAGCCCTACAGTCTACGAGCAGTACTTC. Encoded protein: CASSPTVYEQYF.

The genes are TRBV5-4 and TRBJ1-4; TRBD1 is a possible D gene (5 bases). The CDR3 has 15 residues. The germline V gene encodes CDR1 SGHNT and CDR2 YYREEE (reference sequence). V was pared by 5 bases and J by 0 bases, with 11 bases between. CDR3 nucleotides: TGTGCCAGCAGGGACCAAGGGGCAACTAATGAAAAACTGTTTTTT. Encoded protein: CASRDQGATNEKLFF. Full variable domain (rest looked up from reference TRBV5-4 and TRBJ1-4): ETGVTQSPTHLIKTRGQQVTLRCSSQSGHNTVSWYQQALGQGPQFIFQYYREEENGRGNFPPRFSGLQFPNYSSELNVNALELDDSALYLCASRDQGATNEKLFFGSGTQLSVL.